The subject of this entry is one T cell receptor beta chain. The data belong to a study of blood T cell repertoires in COVID-19. For the study at large: COVID-19 samples from acute and convalescent phases originated in the United States, Italy and Spain. PBMCs, B-cell-depleted T cells, or T cells were the source of the cDNA or gDNA that made up the material.

Germline CDR1 SGHTA, CDR2 FQGNSA. This CDR3 region has 15 residues. The ends were cut back, 7 bases at V and 1 base at J, with 15 bases in the middle. The authors' processing: Quantification of nucleated cells was approximated via reference gene primer amplification. Assay: immunoSEQ multiplex PCR; the TCRdb copy retains only in-frame clones and omits some. V, J and clone size are taken as reported in that table, and D and trimming were inferred from the DNA itself. The sample includes some 200,000 clones, approximately 85% seen only once; the top ten take less than 9%. The sample was peripheral blood. This chain uses TRBV7-2 with TRBJ2-3; D perhaps matches TRBD2 (6 bases). This receptor was obtained from a woman aged 60-75 years with acute or convalescent COVID-19. This CDR3 reads CASTAQGLRTDTQYF. In DNA, the CDR3 is TGTGCCAGCACCGCCCAGGGACTCCGCACAGATACGCAGTATTTT.